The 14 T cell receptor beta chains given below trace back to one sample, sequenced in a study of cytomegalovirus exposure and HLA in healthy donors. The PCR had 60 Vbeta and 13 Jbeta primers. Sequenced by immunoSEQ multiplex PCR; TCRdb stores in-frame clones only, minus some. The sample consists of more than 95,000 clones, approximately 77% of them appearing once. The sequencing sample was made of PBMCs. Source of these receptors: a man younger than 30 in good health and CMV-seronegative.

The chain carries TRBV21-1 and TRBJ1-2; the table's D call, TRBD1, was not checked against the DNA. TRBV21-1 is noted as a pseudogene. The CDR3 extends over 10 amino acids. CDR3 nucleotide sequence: TGTGCCAGCACCGACAGTGGCTACACCTTC. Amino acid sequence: CASTDSGYTF.

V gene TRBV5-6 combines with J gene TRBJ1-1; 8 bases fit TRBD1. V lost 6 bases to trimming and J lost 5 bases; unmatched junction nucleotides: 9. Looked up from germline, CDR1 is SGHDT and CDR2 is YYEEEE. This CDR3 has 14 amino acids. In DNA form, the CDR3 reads TGTGCCAGCATCATCCAGGGGGCGCCGACTGAAGCTTTCTTT. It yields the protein CASIIQGAPTEAFF.

For the CDR3, the DNA is TGCGCCAGCAGCTTGGTAAGGACAGCCAACACCGGGGAGCTGTTTTTT. This encodes CASSLVRTANTGELFF. The chain couples TRBV5-1 to TRBJ2-2; tentative D call: TRBD1 (6 bases). Trimming removed 0 bases from V and 2 bases from J, with 11 bases in between. The CDR3 runs 16 residues. Germline assignment: CDR1 SGHRS and CDR2 YFSETQ.

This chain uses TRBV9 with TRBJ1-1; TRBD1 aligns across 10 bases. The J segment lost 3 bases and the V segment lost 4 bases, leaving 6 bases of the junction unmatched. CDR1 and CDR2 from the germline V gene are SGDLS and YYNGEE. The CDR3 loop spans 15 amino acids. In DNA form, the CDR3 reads TGTGCCAGCAGCCCCCAAGGGACAGGGGACACTGAAGCTTTCTTT. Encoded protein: CASSPQGTGDTEAFF.

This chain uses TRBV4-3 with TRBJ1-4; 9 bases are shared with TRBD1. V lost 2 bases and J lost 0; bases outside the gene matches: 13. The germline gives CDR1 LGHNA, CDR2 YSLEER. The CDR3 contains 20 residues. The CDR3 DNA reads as TGCGCCAGCAGCCAATCACACAGGGGGCGAATTGGATCAACTAATGAAAAACTGTTTTTT. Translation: CASSQSHRGRIGSTNEKLFF.

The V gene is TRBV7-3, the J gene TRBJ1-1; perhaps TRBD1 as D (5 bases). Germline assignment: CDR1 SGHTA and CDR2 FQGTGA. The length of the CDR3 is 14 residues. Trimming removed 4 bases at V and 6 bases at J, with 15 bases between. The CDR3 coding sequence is TGTGCCAGCAGCTCAACTGCGCGGGGCCCTGAAGCTTTCTTT. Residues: CASSSTARGPEAFF.

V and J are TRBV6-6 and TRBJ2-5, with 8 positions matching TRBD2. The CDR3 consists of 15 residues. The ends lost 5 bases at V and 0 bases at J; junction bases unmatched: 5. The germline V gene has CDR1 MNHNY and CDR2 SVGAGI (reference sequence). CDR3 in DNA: TGTGCCAGCAGTCACACGGGGGGGTACCAAGAGACCCAGTACTTC. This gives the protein CASSHTGGYQETQYF.

CDR3 coding DNA: TGTGCCAGCTCACCACCCGGACAGGAAGCTTTCTTT. Protein product: CASSPPGQEAFF. The chain combines TRBV18 with TRBJ1-1, with D tentatively TRBD1 (6 bases). Germline V gene data show CDR1 as KGHSH and CDR2 as LQKENI. The CDR3 covers 12 residues. Trimming took off 0 bases at V and 8 bases at J, with 7 bases between the two ends.

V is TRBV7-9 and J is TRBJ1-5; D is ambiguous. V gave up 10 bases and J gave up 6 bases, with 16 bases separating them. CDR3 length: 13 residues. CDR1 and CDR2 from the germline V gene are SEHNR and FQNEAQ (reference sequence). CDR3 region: CATQPLGSQPQHF. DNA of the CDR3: TGTGCCACACAGCCCCTCGGTAGTCAGCCCCAGCATTTT. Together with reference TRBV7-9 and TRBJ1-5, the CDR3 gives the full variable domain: DTGVSQNPRHKITKRGQNVTFRCDPISEHNRLYWYRQTLGQGPEFLTYFQNEAQLEKSRLLSDRFSAERPKGSFSTLEIQRTEQGDSAMYLCATQPLGSQPQHFGDGTRLSIL.

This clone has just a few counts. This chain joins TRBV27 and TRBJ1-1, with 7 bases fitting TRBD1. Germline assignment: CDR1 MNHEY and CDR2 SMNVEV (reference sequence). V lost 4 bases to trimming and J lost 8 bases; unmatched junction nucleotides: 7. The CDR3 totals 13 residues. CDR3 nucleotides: TGTGCCAGCAGTTGGGGGGCGACAGGGGAAGCTTTCTTT. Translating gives CASSWGATGEAFF.

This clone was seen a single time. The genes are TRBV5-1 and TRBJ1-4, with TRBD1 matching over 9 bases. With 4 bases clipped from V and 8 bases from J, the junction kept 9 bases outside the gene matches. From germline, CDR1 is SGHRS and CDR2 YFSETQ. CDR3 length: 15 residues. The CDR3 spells CASSLRGQGGEKLFF. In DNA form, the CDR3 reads TGCGCCAGCAGCCTGAGGGGACAGGGCGGCGAAAAACTGTTTTTT.

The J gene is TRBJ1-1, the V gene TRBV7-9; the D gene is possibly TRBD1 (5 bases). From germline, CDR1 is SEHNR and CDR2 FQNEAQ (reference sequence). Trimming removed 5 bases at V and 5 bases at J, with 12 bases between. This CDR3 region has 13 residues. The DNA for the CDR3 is TGTGCCAGCAGCGCCTCGGGGGAGACTGAAGCTTTCTTT. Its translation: CASSASGETEAFF.

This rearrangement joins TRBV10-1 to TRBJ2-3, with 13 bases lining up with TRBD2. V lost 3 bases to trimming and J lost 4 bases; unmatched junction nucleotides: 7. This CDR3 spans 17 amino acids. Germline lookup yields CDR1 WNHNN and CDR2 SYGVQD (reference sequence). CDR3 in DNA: TGCGCCAGCAGTGATTTTGGGACTAGCGGGGTAGCAGATACGCAGTATTTT. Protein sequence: CASSDFGTSGVADTQYF.

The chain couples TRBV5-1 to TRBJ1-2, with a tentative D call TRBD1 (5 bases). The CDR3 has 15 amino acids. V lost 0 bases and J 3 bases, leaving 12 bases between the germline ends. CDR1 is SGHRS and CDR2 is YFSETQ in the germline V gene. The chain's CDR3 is CASSLGPGRDYGYTF. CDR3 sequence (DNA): TGCGCCAGCAGCTTGGGGCCAGGGAGGGACTATGGCTACACCTTC.